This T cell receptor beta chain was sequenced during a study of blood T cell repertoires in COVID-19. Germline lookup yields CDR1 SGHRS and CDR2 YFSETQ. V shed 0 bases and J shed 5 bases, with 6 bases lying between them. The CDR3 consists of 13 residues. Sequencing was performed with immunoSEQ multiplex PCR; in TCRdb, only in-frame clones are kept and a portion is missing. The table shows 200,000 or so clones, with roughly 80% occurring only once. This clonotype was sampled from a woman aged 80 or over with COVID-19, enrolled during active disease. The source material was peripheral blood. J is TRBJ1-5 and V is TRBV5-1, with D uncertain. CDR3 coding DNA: TGCGCCAGCAGCTTGGCCCCAGATCAGCCCCAGCATTTT. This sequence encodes CASSLAPDQPQHF.